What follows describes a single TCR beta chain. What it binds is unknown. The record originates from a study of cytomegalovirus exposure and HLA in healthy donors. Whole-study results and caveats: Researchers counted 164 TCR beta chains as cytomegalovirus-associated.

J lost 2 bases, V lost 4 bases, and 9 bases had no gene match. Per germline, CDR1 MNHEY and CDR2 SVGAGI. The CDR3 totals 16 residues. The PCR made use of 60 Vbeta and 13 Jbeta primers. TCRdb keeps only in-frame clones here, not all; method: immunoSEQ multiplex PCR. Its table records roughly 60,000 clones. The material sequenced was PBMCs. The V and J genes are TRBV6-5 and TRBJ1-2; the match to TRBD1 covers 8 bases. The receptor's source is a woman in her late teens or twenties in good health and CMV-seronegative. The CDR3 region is CASSSRQGASNYGYTF. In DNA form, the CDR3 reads TGTGCCAGCAGTTCAAGGCAGGGGGCATCAAACTATGGCTACACCTTC.